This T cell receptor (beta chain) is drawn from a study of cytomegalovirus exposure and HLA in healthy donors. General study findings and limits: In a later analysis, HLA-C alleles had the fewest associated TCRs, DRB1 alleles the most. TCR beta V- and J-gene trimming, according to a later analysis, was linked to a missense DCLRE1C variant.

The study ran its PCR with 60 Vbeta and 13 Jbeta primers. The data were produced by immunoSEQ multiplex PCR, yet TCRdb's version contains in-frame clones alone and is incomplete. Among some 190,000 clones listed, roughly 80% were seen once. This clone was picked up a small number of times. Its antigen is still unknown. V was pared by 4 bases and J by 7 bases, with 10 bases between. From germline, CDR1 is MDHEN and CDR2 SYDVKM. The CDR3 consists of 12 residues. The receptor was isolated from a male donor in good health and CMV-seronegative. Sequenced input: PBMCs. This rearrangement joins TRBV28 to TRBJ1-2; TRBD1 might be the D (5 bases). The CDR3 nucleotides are TGTGCCAGCAGTTACTCCGACAGTGGCTACACCTTC. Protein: CASSYSDSGYTF.